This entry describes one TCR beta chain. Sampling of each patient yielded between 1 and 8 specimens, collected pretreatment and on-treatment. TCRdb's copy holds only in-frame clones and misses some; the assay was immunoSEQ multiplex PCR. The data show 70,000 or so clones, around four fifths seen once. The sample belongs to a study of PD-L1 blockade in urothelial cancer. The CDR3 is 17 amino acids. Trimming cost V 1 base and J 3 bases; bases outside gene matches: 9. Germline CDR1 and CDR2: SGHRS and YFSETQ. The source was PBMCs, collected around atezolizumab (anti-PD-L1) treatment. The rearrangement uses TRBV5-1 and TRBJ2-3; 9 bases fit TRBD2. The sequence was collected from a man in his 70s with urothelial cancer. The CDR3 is CASSLRGLAGRTDTQYF. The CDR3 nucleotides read TGCGCCAGCAGCTTGAGAGGCCTAGCGGGAAGGACAGATACGCAGTATTTT.